The entry below gives a single T cell receptor (beta chain) sequence along with its context. PCR involved 60 Vbeta and 13 Jbeta primers. Produced via immunoSEQ multiplex PCR; TCRdb's table is partial and in-frame only. The sample contains roughly 87,000 clones, more than 70% of which appear only once. This sample is drawn from a study of cytomegalovirus exposure and HLA in healthy donors. Donors counted as nominally healthy when sampled, yet unrecorded immune exposures were likely. From germline, CDR1 is SGHDN and CDR2 FVKESK. There are 17 residues in the CDR3. This TCR was recovered from a man aged 55 to 69 in good health and CMV-seronegative. The gene calls are TRBV14 and TRBJ2-5; 8 bases are shared with TRBD2. Near its end, the DNA agrees better with TRBJ2-7, so the J call may be wrong. What was sequenced was PBMCs. The CDR3 DNA sequence: TGTGCCAGCAGCCAAGTCGGTAGGACTAGCCTATCCTACGAGCAGTACTTC. It yields the protein CASSQVGRTSLSYEQYF.